Below, 30 T cell receptor beta chains from the same sample are listed, as sequenced in a study of cytomegalovirus exposure and HLA in healthy donors. The assay was immunoSEQ multiplex PCR, and TCRdb's table has in-frame clones only and misses some. The table shows 200,000 or so clones, with 75% to 95% occurring only once. The sample consisted of PBMCs. The receptors derive from a woman younger than 30 in good health and CMV-seronegative.

This clone has only one observation. The chain has TRBV6-4 and TRBJ2-1; maybe TRBD1 (5 bases). With 5 bases removed from V and 3 bases from J, the gap between germline ends came to 8 bases. The CDR3 length is 13 residues. The germline V gene has CDR1 MRHNA and CDR2 SNTAGT. Here the CDR3 reads CASSLDSYNEQFF. The CDR3 DNA follows: TGTGCCAGCAGTCTTGACAGCTACAATGAGCAGTTCTTC.

In regard to this clone: The identical CDR3 is also encoded by other nucleotide sequences in the sample. This chain links TRBV15 with TRBJ2-7; 12 positions agree with TRBD2. The CDR3 consists of 17 residues. V dropped 3 bases and J dropped 2; count of bases not matched to a gene: 8. The germline V gene has CDR1 LNHNV and CDR2 YYDKDF (reference sequence). This CDR3 is CATSSEKLAGGAYEQYF. The CDR3 bases are TGTGCCACCAGCAGCGAGAAACTAGCGGGAGGCGCCTACGAGCAGTACTTC.

The V and J genes are TRBV5-6 and TRBJ2-7; 10 bases match TRBD2. Unmatched junction bases numbered 12, after V lost 4 bases and J lost 5 bases. Germline CDR1 SGHDT, CDR2 YYEEEE. The CDR3 consists of 16 residues. For the CDR3, the DNA is TGTGCCAGCAGCAGGGAGCGGGAGGGAATCAAGGACGAGCAGTACTTC. Translation gives CASSREREGIKDEQYF.

The CDR3 here is CASSSTGFETQYF. The CDR3 DNA is TGTGCCAGCAGTTCAACAGGGTTTGAGACCCAGTACTTC. The V and J genes are TRBV7-6 and TRBJ2-5; a weak D match, TRBD1 (6 bases). V lost 6 bases, J lost 5 bases, and 13 bases lay in between. The CDR3 contains 13 residues. Germline V gene lookup returns CDR1 SGHVS and CDR2 FNYEAQ.

This clone occurred once. The rearrangement joins TRBV5-6 to TRBJ2-1; D ambiguous. Between the trimmed V and J ends, which lost 2 bases and 8 bases, there was a span of 8 bases. This CDR3 is 12 amino acids long. Germline lookup yields CDR1 SGHDT and CDR2 YYEEEE. CDR3 coding DNA: TGTGCCAGCAGCTTTATCGGGTATGAGCAGTTCTTC. It encodes CASSFIGYEQFF.

The chain carries TRBV5-6 and TRBJ1-5; D may be TRBD1 (6 bases). Germline CDR1 and CDR2: SGHDT and YYEEEE. CDR3 length: 15 amino acids. V gave up 1 base and J gave up 5 bases, with 13 bases separating them. The CDR3 protein is CASSLLGKGDQPQHF. DNA for the CDR3: TGTGCCAGCAGCTTGTTGGGGAAGGGGGATCAGCCCCAGCATTTT.

The chain joins TRBV4-1 to TRBJ1-1; tentatively, D is TRBD1 (5 bases). CDR1 is MGHRA and CDR2 is YSYEKL in the germline V gene. The CDR3 runs 12 residues. V shed 0 bases and J shed 11 bases, with 10 bases lying between them. CDR3 amino acids: CASSQDLKGAFF. CDR3 sequence (DNA): TGCGCCAGCAGCCAAGATCTCAAGGGGGCTTTCTTT.

This clone was observed a handful of times. The rearrangement links TRBV30 to TRBJ1-5; D is possibly TRBD1 (6 bases). With 1 base removed from V and 7 bases from J, the gap between germline ends came to 14 bases. This CDR3 has 14 amino acids. Germline V CDR1 and CDR2: GTSNPN, SVGIG (reference sequence). CDR3 region: CAWSGGGGGQPQHF. The CDR3 nucleotides read TGTGCCTGGAGTGGAGGGGGGGGCGGACAGCCCCAGCATTTT.

The CDR3 loop reads CASGQGEGAGYTF. DNA for the CDR3: TGTGCTTCGGGACAGGGAGAAGGAGCTGGCTACACCTTC. The chain carries TRBV27 and TRBJ1-2, with TRBD1 matching over 9 bases. CDR1 MNHEY and CDR2 SMNVEV come from the germline V gene (reference sequence). The CDR3 runs to 13 residues.

The rearrangement joins TRBV5-1 to TRBJ2-7; weak D call: TRBD2 (6 bases). The CDR3 length is 15 residues. V shed 4 bases and J shed 3 bases, with 17 bases lying between them. In germline, CDR1 is SGHRS, CDR2 YFSETQ. The CDR3 sequence: CASSPLRLGGYEQYF. The CDR3 bases are TGCGCCAGCAGCCCCTTAAGACTAGGAGGCTACGAGCAGTACTTC.

The chain couples TRBV11-3 to TRBJ2-1, with 10 bases lining up with TRBD2. Germline V gene lookup returns CDR1 SGHNT and CDR2 YENEEA. The CDR3 spans 19 residues. V lost 5 bases, J lost 0 bases, and 13 bases stayed unmatched. The CDR3 is CASSPSDPSGGSSYNEQFF. The CDR3 DNA reads as TGTGCCAGCAGCCCCTCAGACCCTAGCGGGGGAAGCTCCTACAATGAGCAGTTCTTC.

The V call is TRBV23-1, the J call TRBJ2-3, with 10 bases that match TRBD2. TRBV23-1 is assigned to the ORF class and has an uncertain function. The J segment lost 3 bases and the V segment lost 6 bases, leaving 6 bases of the junction unmatched. This CDR3 has 15 amino acids. The CDR3 here is CASRQGAGGTDTQYF. DNA of the CDR3: TGCGCCAGCAGACAGGGAGCGGGAGGGACAGATACGCAGTATTTT.

The chain carries TRBV18 and TRBJ2-5; the match to TRBD2 covers 11 bases. Looked up from germline, CDR1 is KGHSH and CDR2 is LQKENI. The CDR3 extends over 14 amino acids. Germline trimming cut 2 bases from V and 4 bases from J; bases unmatched to any gene: 0. CDR3 nucleotide sequence: TGTGCCAGCTCACCAGGACTAGCGGGAGAGACCCAGTACTTC. It specifies CASSPGLAGETQYF.

The V call is TRBV11-2, the J call TRBJ1-5; 10 bases agree with TRBD1. There are 17 residues in the CDR3. V lost 6 bases, J lost 1 base, and 9 bases stayed unmatched. Looked up from germline, CDR1 is SGHAT and CDR2 is FQNNGV. CDR3 DNA: TGTGCCAGCAGTAAGGGACAGGGGCTTGTGAGCAATCAGCCCCAGCATTTT. Translated, it gives CASSKGQGLVSNQPQHF.

The chain uses TRBV2 and TRBJ1-1; 7 nucleotides agree with TRBD1. Trimming removed 5 bases from V and 2 bases from J; junction bases left unmatched: 20. Germline V lookup: CDR1 SNHLY, CDR2 FYNNEI. The CDR3 covers 19 residues. CDR3 bases: TGTGCCAGCAGTAAGAAAAAAACCGGGACAGTCATGGACAACACTGAAGCTTTCTTT. Translating it yields CASSKKKTGTVMDNTEAFF.

The chain uses TRBV29-1 and TRBJ2-1; 8 nucleotides align to TRBD1. Losses at the gene ends were 0 bases for V and 5 bases for J; bases not matched to a gene: 9. Germline CDR1 and CDR2: SQVTM and ANQGSEA. The CDR3 extends over 16 amino acids. CDR3 DNA sequence: TGCAGCGTTGAAGAAGCCCCGGGACAGGCGGACAATGAGCAGTTCTTC. It codes for CSVEEAPGQADNEQFF.

The chain carries TRBV19 and TRBJ2-1; a weak D match, TRBD1 (5 bases). Trimming took 6 bases from V and 4 from J, leaving 10 bases between them. In germline, CDR1 is LNHDA, CDR2 SQIVND (reference sequence). The CDR3 length is 13 residues. The CDR3 DNA sequence: TGTGCCAGTAGGATTGACAGATACAATGAGCAGTTCTTC. Protein sequence: CASRIDRYNEQFF.

The V and J genes are TRBV14 and TRBJ2-1, with D hard to call. There are 13 residues in the CDR3. The germline V gene encodes CDR1 SGHDN and CDR2 FVKESK. The V gene lost 1 base and the J gene lost 2 bases, with 3 bases spanning the gap. DNA for the CDR3: TGTGCCAGCAGCCAAGGGCCCTACAATGAGCAGTTCTTC. Translation: CASSQGPYNEQFF.

The gene calls are TRBV4-1 and TRBJ2-7, with D possibly TRBD1 on 6 matching bases. V was clipped by 0 bases and J by 4 bases, with 7 bases between them. CDR3 length: 13 amino acids. Germline V gene lookup returns CDR1 MGHRA and CDR2 YSYEKL. In DNA form, the CDR3 reads TGCGCCAGCAGCCAAGAAGACAGGTACGAGCAGTACTTC. The encoded protein is CASSQEDRYEQYF.

V is TRBV4-1 and J is TRBJ2-7, with 8 bases identical to TRBD2. Germline V gene sequence: CDR1 MGHRA, CDR2 YSYEKL. The CDR3 extends over 17 amino acids. The J segment lost 2 bases and the V segment lost 4 bases, leaving 13 bases of the junction unmatched. In nucleotides, the CDR3 is TGCGCCAGCAGCCTCTTCGGGGGGGCTTCCCGTACCTACGAGCAGTACTTC. This translates into CASSLFGGASRTYEQYF.

The chain couples TRBV6-4 to TRBJ2-1; 7 nucleotides align to TRBD2. The V and J ends lost 5 bases and 4 bases, in that order; junction bases with no gene match: 11. Germline lookup yields CDR1 MRHNA and CDR2 SNTAGT. The CDR3 spans 16 residues. Here the CDR3 reads CASSHSRLAAYNEQFF. The CDR3 coding sequence is TGTGCCAGCAGTCATAGTCGGCTAGCGGCATACAATGAGCAGTTCTTC.

The J gene is TRBJ1-1, the V gene TRBV11-2; D unclear. Germline V lookup: CDR1 SGHAT, CDR2 FQNNGV. CDR3 length equals 15 residues. With 1 base removed from V and 1 base from J, the gap between germline ends came to 10 bases. The CDR3: CASSLVGRPNTEAFF. Written as DNA, the CDR3 is TGTGCCAGCAGCTTAGTAGGCAGGCCGAACACTGAAGCTTTCTTT.

The V gene is TRBV28, the J gene TRBJ2-1; 12 bases map to TRBD2. The CDR3 runs 14 residues. The germline gives CDR1 MDHEN, CDR2 SYDVKM. V was clipped by 10 bases and J by 6 bases; unmatched bases: 7. The CDR3 loop is CAILTSGRVNEQFF. The CDR3 DNA is TGTGCCATCCTGACTAGCGGGAGAGTCAATGAGCAGTTCTTC. Full variable domain (remainder filled in from reference TRBV28 and TRBJ2-1): DVKVTQSSRYLVKRTGEKVFLECVQDMDHENMFWYRQDPGLGLRLIYFSYDVKMKEKGDIPEGYSVSREKKERFSLILESASTNQTSMYLCAILTSGRVNEQFFGPGTRLTVL.

This clone was seen only a few times. Within the sample, other DNA sequences also encode this same CDR3. The chain recombines TRBV7-6 with TRBJ2-7; 11 nucleotides line up with TRBD2. Germline values: CDR1 SGHVS, CDR2 FNYEAQ. There are 15 residues in the CDR3. The J segment lost 3 bases and the V segment lost 1 base, leaving 2 bases of the junction unmatched. The CDR3 protein is CASSLGTSGSYEQYF. DNA for the CDR3: TGTGCCAGCAGCTTAGGAACTAGCGGGAGCTACGAGCAGTACTTC.

This chain joins TRBV7-9 and TRBJ1-5; 7 positions match TRBD1. The germline V gene has CDR1 SEHNR and CDR2 FQNEAQ (reference sequence). The J segment lost 3 bases and the V segment lost 7 bases, leaving 6 bases of the junction unmatched. This CDR3 has 14 residues. CDR3 sequence (DNA): TGTGCCAGCAATACCGGGACAGACAATCAGCCCCAGCATTTT. Protein sequence: CASNTGTDNQPQHF.

The chain uses TRBV28 and TRBJ2-7; no reliable D call. Germline lookup yields CDR1 MDHEN and CDR2 SYDVKM. V dropped 6 bases and J dropped 3 bases, with 12 bases sitting between them. This CDR3 is 13 amino acids long. The CDR3 nucleotides are TGTGCCAGCAGCTCGGGTATCTACTACGAGCAGTACTTC. This translates into CASSSGIYYEQYF.

The rearrangement uses TRBV2 and TRBJ2-1; 8 bases are a match to TRBD2. Germline V gene lookup returns CDR1 SNHLY and CDR2 FYNNEI. V shed 2 bases and J 6 bases; nucleotides not matched to a gene: 12. CDR3 length: 17 residues. CDR3: CASSEFGAERERNEQFF. DNA for the CDR3: TGTGCCAGCAGTGAATTCGGTGCTGAGCGGGAGCGCAATGAGCAGTTCTTC.

The rearrangement joins TRBV2 to TRBJ2-7; D is possibly TRBD2 (6 bases). V was clipped by 4 bases and J by 6 bases, with 16 bases between them. The CDR3 spans 14 residues. Germline V gene sequence: CDR1 SNHLY, CDR2 FYNNEI. CDR3 sequence: CASSALTSLAEQYF. CDR3 nucleotide sequence: TGTGCCAGCAGTGCCTTGACTAGTCTCGCCGAGCAGTACTTC.

The chain carries TRBV28 and TRBJ2-1; 9 bases match TRBD2. From germline, CDR1 is MDHEN and CDR2 SYDVKM. The CDR3 spans 17 residues. V was clipped by 6 bases and J by 8 bases; unmatched bases: 17. The CDR3 protein is CASSTSTFSGSPDEQFF. In nucleotides, the CDR3 is TGTGCCAGCAGCACAAGCACGTTTAGCGGGAGCCCCGATGAGCAGTTCTTC.

This clone was detected only once. The chain employs TRBV10-3 and TRBJ1-1, with 10 bases lining up with TRBD1. J gave up 0 bases and V 3 bases, and 7 bases lay outside the gene matches. CDR1 is ENHRY and CDR2 is SYGVKD in the germline V gene. The CDR3 extends over 17 amino acids. DNA for the CDR3: TGTGCCATCAGTGAAAAGGGACAGGGGACTATGAACACTGAAGCTTTCTTT. This codes for CAISEKGQGTMNTEAFF.